This TCR beta chain stems from a study of T-cell memory formation after mild COVID-19. TCRdb re-derived calls from the 5' RACE reads in MiXCR, one entry per CDR3 protein. Counted here are around 200,000 distinct CDR3 sequences, about a sixth occurring once; the ten biggest clones make up roughly 1.9%. In its sample, this clonotype was seen a few times. From germline, CDR1 is SGHTA and CDR2 FQGNSA. Trimming cost V 5 bases and J 1 base, with 14 bases left between them. The CDR3 runs 15 residues. The receptor was derived from an adult woman who had mild COVID-19 (a few samples of this study predate the infection). Cell type and time point are not known. Source material: PBMCs or a T cell subset sorted from them (not recorded which). The chain links TRBV7-2 to TRBJ2-5; D perhaps matches TRBD2 (6 bases). The CDR3 DNA sequence: TGTGCCAGCAGCCCCCAATGGGGACTCCAAGAGACCCAGTACTTC. This gives the protein CASSPQWGLQETQYF.